This is a list of T cell receptor beta chains from one sample in a study of blood T cell repertoires in COVID-19. Sequenced by immunoSEQ multiplex PCR; TCRdb stores in-frame clones only, minus some. The data hold a few hundred thousand clones, with about nine tenths observed a single time. Specimen: peripheral blood. Receptors were obtained from a man between 60 and 75 years old with acute or convalescent COVID-19. The CDR3 runs from the conserved cysteine through the conserved F or W. D genes are given only for firm matches. For some rows the clone size is stated as once, few or many, or as a class when expanded; others skip it.

TRBV7-3	TRBJ2-3	NA	once	CASSLAHLTDTQYF	TGTGCCAGCAGCTTAGCGCACCTCACAGATACGCAGTATTTT
TRBV29-1	TRBJ2-5	NA	NA	CSVEGVETQYF	TGCAGCGTTGAAGGAGTAGAGACCCAGTACTTC
TRBV9	TRBJ2-5	TRBD2	once	CASSVGASGRVTQETQYF	TGTGCCAGCAGCGTAGGGGCTAGCGGGAGGGTAACACAAGAGACCCAGTACTTC
TRBV6-5	TRBJ2-1	NA	NA	CASSYSRGISYNEQFF	TGTGCCAGCAGTTACTCACGCGGGATCTCCTACAATGAGCAGTTCTTC
TRBV11-2	TRBJ1-1	NA	NA	CASSLKRTEAFF	TGTGCCAGCAGCTTGAAGAGGACTGAAGCTTTCTTT
TRBV18	TRBJ1-3	NA	once	CASSPGGSLGNTIYF	TGTGCCAGCTCACCAGGCGGGTCCCTTGGAAACACCATATATTTT
TRBV7-2	TRBJ1-1	NA	NA	CASSLGRAQNTEAFF	TGTGCCAGCAGCTTAGGCAGGGCGCAGAACACTGAAGCTTTCTTT
TRBV7-2	TRBJ2-5	TRBD2	NA	CASSIGAGRKTQYF	TGTGCCAGCAGCATAGGGGCCGGGAGGAAGACCCAGTACTTC
TRBV2	TRBJ2-7	TRBD2	NA	CASFSGRAYEQYF	TGTGCCAGTTTTAGCGGGAGGGCCTACGAGCAGTACTTC
TRBV6-2/TRBV6-3	TRBJ2-7	TRBD2	NA	CASSYPFGGPGTSRYEQYF	TGTGCCAGCAGTTACCCGTTCGGGGGGCCTGGGACTAGCAGGTACGAGCAGTACTTC
TRBV9	TRBJ1-1	TRBD1	few	CASSAGRTGEAFF	TGTGCCAGCAGCGCCGGCAGGACAGGGGAAGCTTTCTTT
TRBV4-1	TRBJ2-1	TRBD2	NA	CASSPRTRRYNEQFF	TGCGCCAGCAGCCCTCGGACTAGGCGGTACAATGAGCAGTTCTTC
TRBV5-1	TRBJ1-2	NA	NA	CASSLARTAGHYGYTF	TGCGCCAGCAGCTTGGCGCGGACCGCGGGGCACTATGGCTACACCTTC
TRBV28	TRBJ1-2	TRBD1	NA	CASSGDRTYTF	TGTGCCAGCAGTGGGGACAGAACCTACACCTTC
TRBV19	TRBJ1-3	NA	NA	CASSGGASGSGNTIYF	TGTGCCAGTAGTGGGGGCGCATCTGGCTCTGGAAACACCATATATTTT
TRBV7-2	TRBJ1-6	TRBD1	few	CASSLKGGQGYSYNSPLHF	TGTGCCAGCTCCCTTAAGGGGGGACAGGGATACTCCTATAATTCACCCCTCCACTTT
TRBV29-1	TRBJ1-1	TRBD1	NA	CSVERGQHTEAFF	TGCAGCGTTGAAAGGGGGCAGCACACTGAAGCTTTCTTT